A single sample gave rise to the 24 T cell receptor beta chains below, sequenced in a study of lymphopenia after photon versus proton radiotherapy. Profiled with immunoSEQ multiplex PCR; TCRdb holds only in-frame clones, not every one. The data contain around 29,000 clones, about 83% of them singletons. The specimen comprised peripheral blood, sampled from a patient treated with proton-based radiotherapy. The receptor source for this set is a woman aged 60 to 75 with cholangiocarcinoma. Some clones in this sample may be carry-over from other donors' samples.

The chain employs TRBV6-5 and TRBJ1-2, with no clear D. CDR1 is MNHEY, CDR2 SVGAGI, per germline. CDR3 size: 16 residues. The V gene lost 0 bases and the J gene lost 0 bases, with 11 bases spanning the gap. The CDR3: CASSYSERLANYGYTF. The DNA of the CDR3 is TGTGCCAGCAGTTACTCGGAGAGACTAGCTAACTATGGCTACACCTTC.

This sequence joins TRBV5-1 and TRBJ1-1, with D possibly being TRBD1 (5 bases). CDR3 length: 16 amino acids. V was clipped by 2 bases and J by 1 base, with 15 bases between them. Germline V gives CDR1 SGHRS, CDR2 YFSETQ. The CDR3 DNA reads as TGCGCCAGCAGCTTTAAAGGGACCATCCCGAACACTGAAGCTTTCTTT. Amino acid sequence: CASSFKGTIPNTEAFF.

Concerning this clone: The same CDR3 arises from other DNA sequences in this sample as well. The chain employs TRBV14 and TRBJ1-1; D is possibly TRBD1 (5 bases). Germline loops: CDR1 SGHDN, CDR2 FVKESK. CDR3 length: 14 amino acids. V was clipped by 2 bases and J by 0 bases, with 7 bases between them. The CDR3 spells CASSQPGMNTEAFF. The CDR3 nucleotides are TGTGCCAGCAGCCAACCAGGGATGAACACTGAAGCTTTCTTT.

This clone was seen a handful of times. The chain joins TRBV11-2 to TRBJ2-4, with 9 bases that match TRBD1. V dropped 5 bases and J dropped 0; count of bases not matched to a gene: 14. Per germline, CDR1 SGHAT and CDR2 FQNNGV. The CDR3 consists of 19 residues. CDR3 amino acids: CASSRWGDRAQLAKNIQYF. The CDR3 DNA reads TGTGCCAGCAGCAGATGGGGGGACAGGGCCCAACTAGCCAAAAACATTCAGTACTTC. Together with reference TRBV11-2 and TRBJ2-4, the CDR3 gives the full variable domain: EAGVAQSPRYKIIEKRQSVAFWCNPISGHATLYWYQQILGQGPKLLIQFQNNGVVDDSQLPKDRFSAERLKGVDSTLKIQPAKLEDSAVYLCASSRWGDRAQLAKNIQYFGAGTRLSVL.

The V call is TRBV5-1, the J call TRBJ2-5; a possible D gene is TRBD2 (6 bases). The CDR3 consists of 14 residues. Germline CDR1 is SGHRS and CDR2 is YFSETQ. The germline V and J ends were trimmed by 4 bases and 0 bases, with 10 bases remaining between them. The CDR3 protein is CASSLEGYQETQYF. In nucleotides, the CDR3 is TGCGCCAGCAGCCTGGAGGGATACCAAGAGACCCAGTACTTC.

The CDR3 is CASSLGGGDPYGYTF. The DNA for the CDR3 is TGTGCCAGCAGTTTAGGGGGCGGGGATCCCTATGGCTACACCTTC. The chain combines TRBV27 with TRBJ1-2, with D perhaps TRBD1 (6 bases). V was shortened by 2 bases and J by 4 bases, with 14 bases between the two germline ends. The CDR3 spans 15 residues. Germline assignment: CDR1 MNHEY and CDR2 SMNVEV (reference sequence).

This sequence joins TRBV7-2 and TRBJ2-7, with 7 bases identical to TRBD2. With V trimmed by 1 base and J by 7 bases, 4 bases remained unmatched. There are 13 residues in the CDR3. CDR1 and CDR2 (germline): SGHTA, FQGNSA. The CDR3 coding sequence is TGTGCCAGCAGCTTAGGGGGGGAGGGAGAGCAGTACTTC. This codes for CASSLGGEGEQYF.

The CDR3 reads CASSFERGSYNEQFF. CDR3 DNA sequence: TGTGCCAGCAGCTTTGAGCGGGGTTCCTACAATGAGCAGTTCTTC. The V gene is TRBV5-4, the J gene TRBJ2-1; 7 bases line up with TRBD2. Germline assignment: CDR1 SGHNT and CDR2 YYREEE (reference sequence). V dropped 2 bases and J dropped 1; count of bases not matched to a gene: 3. The CDR3 extends over 15 amino acids.

In its sample, this clone was seen once. This CDR3 reads CASSLDGLRLHSPLHF. DNA for the CDR3: TGTGCCAGCAGCTTAGATGGCCTCAGGTTGCATTCACCCCTCCACTTT. The rearrangement joins TRBV7-9 to TRBJ1-6; D is unclear. This CDR3 is built from 16 residues. Germline values: CDR1 SEHNR, CDR2 FQNEAQ (reference sequence). The V gene lost 1 base and the J gene lost 8 bases, with 15 bases spanning the gap.

The chain uses TRBV5-5 and TRBJ2-2, with D tentatively TRBD2 (5 bases). The CDR3 is 15 residues long. The V gene lost 4 bases and the J gene lost 8 bases, with 18 bases spanning the gap. Germline V gene sequence: CDR1 SGHKS, CDR2 YYEKEE (reference sequence). In DNA form, the CDR3 reads TGTGCCAGCAGCCCTTGGGAGCGGTGGTCTGGGGAGCTGTTTTTT. Encoded protein: CASSPWERWSGELFF.

The chain couples TRBV4-2 to TRBJ2-7, with 15 bases fitting TRBD2. J gave up 3 bases and V 0 bases, and 9 bases lay outside the gene matches. Germline CDR1 and CDR2: LGHNA and YNFKEQ. The CDR3 sequence is 19 residues long. In nucleotides, the CDR3 is TGTGCCAGCAGCCAAGATTTAGTGGGGACTAGCGGGAGGCGCTACGAGCAGTACTTC. Translating gives CASSQDLVGTSGRRYEQYF.

The J gene is TRBJ2-3, the V gene TRBV5-1, with 13 bases matching TRBD2. CDR3 size: 18 residues. Germline lookup yields CDR1 SGHRS and CDR2 YFSETQ. Germline trimming cut 6 bases from V and 0 bases from J; bases unmatched to any gene: 10. The DNA for the CDR3 is TGCGCCAGCACCGAACTAGCGGGGGGGCAGTCTAGCACAGATACGCAGTATTTT. It encodes CASTELAGGQSSTDTQYF.

This clone was seen a few times. The V gene is TRBV27, the J gene TRBJ2-2; D is uncertain. The ends were cut back, 3 bases at V and 0 bases at J, with 11 bases in the middle. This CDR3 is built from 16 residues. Germline values: CDR1 MNHEY, CDR2 SMNVEV (reference sequence). The CDR3 DNA reads as TGTGCCAGCAGTTTTTCAGGACCTACGAACACCGGGGAGCTGTTTTTT. Translating it yields CASSFSGPTNTGELFF.

The rearrangement joins TRBV15 to TRBJ2-7; D could derive from TRBD1 or TRBD2 (6 bases each). The CDR3 is 13 amino acids. Germline V gene sequence: CDR1 LNHNV, CDR2 YYDKDF (reference sequence). V was cut by 4 bases and J by 6 bases, with 13 bases left in between. The CDR3 protein is CATSTPGAAEQYF. In DNA form, the CDR3 reads TGTGCCACCAGCACCCCGGGGGCGGCCGAGCAGTACTTC. Variable domain in full (rest from reference TRBV15 and TRBJ2-7): DAMVIQNPRYQVTQFGKPVTLSCSQTLNHNVMYWYQQKSSQAPKLLFHYYDKDFNNEADTPDNFQSRRPNTSFCFLDIRSPGLGDTAMYLCATSTPGAAEQYFGPGTRLTVT.

The J gene is TRBJ1-5, the V gene TRBV7-2; TRBD1 aligns across 9 bases. Germline V gene lookup returns CDR1 SGHTA and CDR2 FQGNSA. The CDR3 length is 14 residues. Trimming took 5 bases from V and 6 from J; bases not matched to a gene: 5. The CDR3 loop is CASSPGQGSQPQHF. Written as DNA, the CDR3 is TGTGCCAGCAGCCCCGGACAGGGGAGTCAGCCCCAGCATTTT.

This clone was detected a few times. The V call is TRBV2, the J call TRBJ1-5; D remains ambiguous. V dropped 2 bases and J dropped 0 bases, with 5 bases sitting between them. Germline V gives CDR1 SNHLY, CDR2 FYNNEI. CDR3 length: 14 residues. DNA for the CDR3: TGTGCCAGCAGTGAACATTTTAGCAATCAGCCCCAGCATTTT. This codes for CASSEHFSNQPQHF.

The chain combines TRBV7-2 with TRBJ2-3; D is undetermined. CDR3 length: 14 residues. The ends were cut back, 8 bases at V and 1 base at J, with 13 bases in the middle. The germline V gene encodes CDR1 SGHTA and CDR2 FQGNSA. The CDR3, as DNA: TGTGCCAGCGGGCTTCTGAGCGGCACAGATACGCAGTATTTT. Amino acids: CASGLLSGTDTQYF. Full variable domain (remainder filled in from reference TRBV7-2 and TRBJ2-3): GAGVSQSPSNKVTEKGKDVELRCDPISGHTALYWYRQSLGQGLEFLIYFQGNSAPDKSGLPSDRFSAERTGGSVSTLTIQRTQQEDSAVYLCASGLLSGTDTQYFGPGTRLTVL.

This chain links TRBV11-2 with TRBJ2-7, with 11 nucleotides matching TRBD2. The CDR3 spans 15 residues. The V gene's germline CDR1 is SGHAT and CDR2 FQNNGV. The trim removed 1 base at V and 5 bases at J, leaving 4 bases unmatched. CDR3 nucleotides: TGTGCCAGCAGCTTAGTAGCGGGAGGGCCCCACGAGCAGTACTTC. This encodes CASSLVAGGPHEQYF.

The rearrangement links TRBV5-6 to TRBJ2-1, with 8 nucleotides matching TRBD2. CDR3 length: 14 amino acids. V was clipped by 5 bases and J by 7 bases; unmatched bases: 8. CDR1 and CDR2 from the germline V gene are SGHDT and YYEEEE. In DNA form, the CDR3 reads TGTGCCAGCAGAGGACTAGCTCTGCGAAATGAGCAGTTCTTC. Protein product: CASRGLALRNEQFF.

This clone was counted once. The chain recombines TRBV2 with TRBJ1-6; 7 positions match TRBD1. Germline trimming cut 4 bases from V and 4 bases from J; bases unmatched to any gene: 1. The CDR3 sequence is 14 residues long. From germline, CDR1 is SNHLY and CDR2 FYNNEI. The CDR3 nucleotides are TGTGCCAGCAGTGCGACAGGGTATAATTCACCCCTCCACTTT. Amino acids: CASSATGYNSPLHF. The full variable domain, with the rest looked up from reference TRBV2 and TRBJ1-6, is EPEVTQTPSHQVTQMGQEVILRCVPISNHLYFYWYRQILGQKVEFLVSFYNNEISEKSEIFDDQFSVERPDGSNFTLKIRSTKLEDSAMYFCASSATGYNSPLHFGNGTRLTVT.

This sequence joins TRBV7-2 and TRBJ1-5; 7 positions match TRBD1. Germline CDR1 is SGHTA and CDR2 is FQGNSA. The CDR3 loop spans 13 amino acids. V lost 4 bases, J lost 4 bases, and 1 base stayed unmatched. CDR3 protein: CASSSQGNQPQHF. The CDR3 DNA follows: TGTGCCAGCAGCTCACAGGGGAATCAGCCCCAGCATTTT.

This chain joins TRBV28 and TRBJ1-4; D unresolved. Trimming left V 7 bases short and J 4 bases short, with 4 bases between. The germline V gene has CDR1 MDHEN and CDR2 SYDVKM. This CDR3 has 11 amino acids. In DNA form, the CDR3 reads TGTGCCAGCATTCATAATGAAAAACTGTTTTTT. This encodes CASIHNEKLFF. The whole variable domain, filled in from reference TRBV28 and TRBJ1-4, reads DVKVTQSSRYLVKRTGEKVFLECVQDMDHENMFWYRQDPGLGLRLIYFSYDVKMKEKGDIPEGYSVSREKKERFSLILESASTNQTSMYLCASIHNEKLFFGSGTQLSVL.

CDR3 in amino acids: CASNFDRLNTEAFF. As DNA, the CDR3 is TGTGCCAGTAATTTCGACCGATTGAACACTGAAGCTTTCTTT. The chain combines TRBV19 with TRBJ1-1; no clear D. V dropped 7 bases and J dropped 0 bases, with 12 bases sitting between them. This CDR3 region has 14 residues. The germline CDR1 and CDR2 sequences are LNHDA and SQIVND (reference sequence).

The chain links TRBV19 to TRBJ1-2; D remains ambiguous. CDR1 LNHDA and CDR2 SQIVND come from the germline V gene (reference sequence). This CDR3 is built from 15 residues. V was pared by 9 bases and J by 0 bases, with 17 bases between. CDR3 sequence reads: CASGGRAEPNYGYTF. The DNA for the CDR3 is TGTGCCAGCGGCGGGAGGGCGGAACCTAACTATGGCTACACCTTC.